The 26 T cell receptor beta chains below were found in one sample sequenced in a study of blood T cell repertoires in COVID-19. TCRdb keeps only in-frame clones here, not all; method: immunoSEQ multiplex PCR. The table shows roughly 110,000 clones, with around 80% occurring only once. Material for sequencing was peripheral blood. These receptors originate from a woman between 55 and 75 years old with acute or convalescent COVID-19.

The V gene is TRBV27, the J gene TRBJ2-3; 8 bases agree with TRBD2. Germline V CDR1 and CDR2: MNHEY, SMNVEV (reference sequence). The CDR3 spans 19 residues. J lost 1 base, V lost 8 bases, and 20 bases had no gene match. The CDR3 region has the DNA TGTGCCAGCGGAAAGTTGTTGGCGGGAGGCCCTATCGGCACAGATACGCAGTATTTT. It yields the protein CASGKLLAGGPIGTDTQYF.

The chain combines TRBV7-9 with TRBJ2-3, with D possibly matching TRBD2 (6 bases). V lost 1 base and J 6 bases, leaving 23 bases between the germline ends. This CDR3 is 18 amino acids long. Per the germline V gene, CDR1 is SEHNR and CDR2 is FQNEAQ (reference sequence). The CDR3 DNA follows: TGTGCCAGCAGCTTAGGGTTTGGAGGGAGGCTCCAATGGGATACGCAGTATTTT. Translation: CASSLGFGGRLQWDTQYF. Variable domain in full (rest from reference TRBV7-9 and TRBJ2-3): DTGVSQNPRHKITKRGQNVTFRCDPISEHNRLYWYRQTLGQGPEFLTYFQNEAQLEKSRLLSDRFSAERPKGSFSTLEIQRTEQGDSAMYLCASSLGFGGRLQWDTQYFGPGTRLTVL.

The chain recombines TRBV5-1 with TRBJ2-1; TRBD2 matches 11 bases. Germline V gene data show CDR1 as SGHRS and CDR2 as YFSETQ. After removal of 0 bases from V and 4 bases from J, the junction contained 3 bases not matched to a gene. There are 16 residues in the CDR3. CDR3 bases: TGCGCCAGCAGCTTGGTCGGGACTAGCGGATACAATGAGCAGTTCTTC. This sequence encodes CASSLVGTSGYNEQFF.

This clone was found once. The rearrangement uses TRBV2 and TRBJ1-1, with 9 bases lining up with TRBD1. Losses at the gene ends were 5 bases for V and 4 bases for J; bases not matched to a gene: 5. CDR3 length: 14 amino acids. Germline assignment: CDR1 SNHLY and CDR2 FYNNEI. In nucleotides, the CDR3 is TGTGCCAGCAGTTTACAGGGGGCGTCCACTGAAGCTTTCTTT. Protein sequence: CASSLQGASTEAFF.

The chain joins TRBV12-5 to TRBJ1-1, with TRBD1 matching 7 bases. With V trimmed by 5 bases and J by 3 bases, 3 bases remained unmatched. Germline lookup yields CDR1 LGHNT and CDR2 FRNRAP. This CDR3 has 13 amino acids. CDR3 region: CASGPRGYTEAFF. DNA for the CDR3: TGTGCTAGTGGTCCCAGGGGGTACACTGAAGCTTTCTTT.

The chain carries TRBV12-5 and TRBJ1-1, with D perhaps matching TRBD1 (6 bases). CDR1 and CDR2 (germline): LGHNT, FRNRAP. The V gene lost 6 bases and the J gene lost 4 bases, with 12 bases spanning the gap. The CDR3 length is 13 residues. The CDR3 loop reads CASGLSGATEAFF. The CDR3 region has the DNA TGTGCTAGTGGCCTATCAGGGGCCACTGAAGCTTTCTTT.

The chain links TRBV18 to TRBJ1-1; D is ambiguous. The CDR3 consists of 12 residues. Trimming cost V 5 bases and J 7 bases, with 11 bases left between them. Germline CDR1 is KGHSH and CDR2 is LQKENI. CDR3 bases: TGTGCCAGCTCAGCAACTCAGGTTGAAGCTTTCTTT. Its protein is CASSATQVEAFF.

Comments on this clone: Sequence at one end of the junction differs from germline and may be a read error. J is TRBJ2-4 and V is TRBV6-5, with 9 bases aligning to TRBD1. This CDR3 contains 16 residues. Germline CDR1 MNHEY, CDR2 SVGAGI. The CDR3 is CASSHSQGTGKNIQYF. DNA for the CDR3: TGTGCCAGCAGTCACTCCCAGGGGACAGGGAAAAACATTCAGTACTTC.

The chain uses TRBV4-1 and TRBJ1-5; D gene unclear. Trimming took off 1 base at V and 7 bases at J, with 14 bases between the two ends. CDR3 size: 15 residues. CDR1 and CDR2 from the germline V gene are MGHRA and YSYEKL. CDR3: CASSQGFPTGQPQHF. The CDR3, as DNA: TGCGCCAGCAGCCAAGGTTTTCCGACCGGGCAGCCCCAGCATTTT.

This rearrangement joins TRBV29-1 to TRBJ2-7, with 9 bases that match TRBD1. CDR3 length equals 13 residues. V was clipped by 6 bases and J by 4 bases; unmatched bases: 7. In germline, CDR1 is SQVTM, CDR2 ANQGSEA. As DNA, the CDR3 is TGCAGCGTGATTACAGGGGGCGGATACGAGCAGTACTTC. It translates to CSVITGGGYEQYF.

This clone is a singleton in its sample. This chain uses TRBV3-1 (or the pseudogene TRBV3-2) with TRBJ2-7; 9 bases are shared with TRBD1. The V segment lost 5 bases and the J segment 6 bases; nucleotides outside the gene matches: 5. Germline V lookup: CDR1 LGHDT, CDR2 YNNKEL (reference sequence). The CDR3 loop spans 13 amino acids. The DNA of the CDR3 is TGTGCCAGCAGCTTTACAGGGGGCGCCGAGCAGTACTTC. It is translated as CASSFTGGAEQYF.

This CDR3 is CAWSSGRDEQFF. In DNA form, the CDR3 reads TGTGCCTGGAGTAGCGGGCGGGATGAGCAGTTCTTC. The chain combines TRBV30 with TRBJ2-1; D possibly corresponds to TRBD2 (6 bases). V lost 2 bases to trimming and J lost 8 bases, with 10 bases between them. CDR3 length: 12 amino acids. CDR1 GTSNPN and CDR2 SVGIG come from the germline V gene (reference sequence).

The chain couples TRBV29-1 to TRBJ1-2; no firm D call. The CDR3 length is 11 residues. Trimming removed 6 bases from V and 4 bases from J, with 9 bases in between. The germline CDR1 and CDR2 sequences are SQVTM and ANQGSEA. For the CDR3, the DNA is TGCAGCGTCACTTCTTCCTATGGCTACACCTTC. Translating it yields CSVTSSYGYTF.

The chain is built from TRBV19 and TRBJ1-1, with D maybe TRBD1 (5 bases). The V end lost 7 bases, the J end lost 0 bases, and 15 bases lay between the germline ends. The CDR3 has 15 residues. Germline CDR1 reads LNHDA; CDR2 reads SQIVND (reference sequence). The CDR3 loop reads CASNFPGGMNTEAFF. CDR3 sequence (DNA): TGTGCCAGTAATTTTCCGGGGGGAATGAACACTGAAGCTTTCTTT. Full variable domain (outside the CDR3, taken from reference TRBV19 and TRBJ1-1): DGGITQSPKYLFRKEGQNVTLSCEQNLNHDAMYWYRQDPGQGLRLIYYSQIVNDFQKGDIAEGYSVSREKKESFPLTVTSAQKNPTAFYLCASNFPGGMNTEAFFGQGTRLTVV.

This clone is medium-sized in the sample. The chain recombines TRBV2 with TRBJ1-1; D is unresolved. V lost 5 bases and J 3 bases, leaving 10 bases between the germline ends. Germline CDR1 and CDR2: SNHLY and FYNNEI. CDR3 size: 13 residues. The CDR3 reads CASSYGEDTEAFF. Here the CDR3 DNA reads TGTGCCAGCAGTTACGGGGAGGACACTGAAGCTTTCTTT.

V usage is TRBV6-1 and J usage is TRBJ2-7, with 7 bases matching TRBD2. CDR1 is MNHNS and CDR2 is SASEGT in the germline V gene. This CDR3 has 15 residues. V was clipped by 3 bases and J by 9 bases; unmatched bases: 14. CDR3 DNA: TGTGCCAGCAGTGACCTCGGGAGCGGGGCCCGGGGGCAGTACTTC. It yields the protein CASSDLGSGARGQYF.

This chain links TRBV5-1 with TRBJ2-5; 9 nucleotides agree with TRBD1. This CDR3 is 17 amino acids long. V was clipped by 3 bases and J by 4 bases; unmatched bases: 13. Germline V lookup: CDR1 SGHRS, CDR2 YFSETQ. The CDR3 DNA follows: TGCGCCAGCAGCTCTTCCTCGGGACAGGGTTTCGGAGAGACCCAGTACTTC. Amino acids: CASSSSSGQGFGETQYF.

The CDR3 sequence is CATSWGQNSYEQYF. DNA of the CDR3: TGTGCCACCTCCTGGGGACAGAACTCCTACGAGCAGTACTTC. The genes are TRBV6-5 and TRBJ2-7, with TRBD1 identical over 7 bases. The V gene end was trimmed by 10 bases and the J gene end by 0 bases; junction bases not matched to a gene: 9. This CDR3 is 14 amino acids long. Germline assignment: CDR1 MNHEY and CDR2 SVGAGI.

The chain couples TRBV6-1 to TRBJ1-1, with 7 bases aligning to TRBD1. Trimming removed 2 bases from V and 11 bases from J; junction bases left unmatched: 8. The CDR3 extends over 13 amino acids. From germline, CDR1 is MNHNS and CDR2 SASEGT. The CDR3 nucleotides read TGTGCCAGCAGTGAAAGTGACAGGGAGAAGGCTTTCTTT. Its translation is CASSESDREKAFF.

The chain combines TRBV19 with TRBJ2-7; TRBD1 agrees at 8 bases. Germline CDR1 is LNHDA and CDR2 is SQIVND (reference sequence). J gave up 0 bases and V 6 bases, and 7 bases lay outside the gene matches. The CDR3 consists of 15 residues. CDR3 sequence: CASSQRQGTSYEQYF. The DNA of the CDR3 is TGTGCCAGTAGCCAACGACAGGGGACCTCCTACGAGCAGTACTTC.

V and J are TRBV6-1 and TRBJ1-2; TRBD1 matches at 8 bases. Unmatched junction bases numbered 17, after V lost 4 bases and J lost 4 bases. Germline loops: CDR1 MNHNS, CDR2 SASEGT. This CDR3 contains 18 residues. In DNA, the CDR3 is TGTGCCAGCAGTGCAACCGGACAGGGCCGTTCCAGATCCTATGGCTACACCTTC. This sequence encodes CASSATGQGRSRSYGYTF.

The chain uses TRBV12-5 and TRBJ1-5; D is perhaps TRBD1 (5 bases). CDR1 and CDR2 (germline): LGHNT, FRNRAP. The CDR3 sequence is 15 residues long. The V and J ends lost 4 bases and 3 bases respectively, with 13 bases between them. The CDR3 sequence is CASGSIGAPNQPQHF. DNA of the CDR3: TGTGCTAGTGGTTCAATAGGGGCACCCAATCAGCCCCAGCATTTT.

V is TRBV21-1 and J is TRBJ2-7; no check of the table's D call, TRBD1, against the DNA was made. TRBV21-1 is a pseudogene locus. The CDR3 covers 17 residues. The CDR3 sequence: CASSTQGVRIPTYEQYF. CDR3 nucleotide sequence: TGTGCCAGCAGCACGCAGGGGGTGCGGATACCTACCTACGAGCAGTACTTC.

The V call is TRBV21-1, the J call TRBJ1-1; TRBD1, the D gene given by the table, was not confirmed from the DNA. TRBV21-1 is shown as a pseudogene. This CDR3 is built from 16 residues. This CDR3 reads CASSKVGDRVGTEAFF. DNA for the CDR3: TGTGCCAGCAGCAAAGTCGGGGACAGGGTCGGAACTGAAGCTTTCTTT.

A single count supports this clone. V is TRBV2 and J is TRBJ2-1; D possibly corresponds to TRBD1 (6 bases). Germline CDR1 reads SNHLY; CDR2 reads FYNNEI. The CDR3 is 13 amino acids. The ends were cut back, 0 bases at V and 16 bases at J, with 16 bases in the middle. This chain's CDR3 is CASSEARQVRLFF. The CDR3 region has the DNA TGTGCCAGCAGTGAAGCACGACAGGTCCGGCTTTTCTTC.

In its sample, this clone was seen a few times. This chain connects TRBV5-1 to TRBJ1-5; 9 bases fit TRBD1. The CDR3 contains 16 residues. In germline, CDR1 is SGHRS, CDR2 YFSETQ. The junction had 9 bases not matched to a gene; V was cut back by 3 bases and J by 5 bases. The CDR3 sequence is CASSWGQGGGDQPQHF. As DNA, the CDR3 is TGCGCCAGCAGCTGGGGACAGGGAGGAGGGGATCAGCCCCAGCATTTT.